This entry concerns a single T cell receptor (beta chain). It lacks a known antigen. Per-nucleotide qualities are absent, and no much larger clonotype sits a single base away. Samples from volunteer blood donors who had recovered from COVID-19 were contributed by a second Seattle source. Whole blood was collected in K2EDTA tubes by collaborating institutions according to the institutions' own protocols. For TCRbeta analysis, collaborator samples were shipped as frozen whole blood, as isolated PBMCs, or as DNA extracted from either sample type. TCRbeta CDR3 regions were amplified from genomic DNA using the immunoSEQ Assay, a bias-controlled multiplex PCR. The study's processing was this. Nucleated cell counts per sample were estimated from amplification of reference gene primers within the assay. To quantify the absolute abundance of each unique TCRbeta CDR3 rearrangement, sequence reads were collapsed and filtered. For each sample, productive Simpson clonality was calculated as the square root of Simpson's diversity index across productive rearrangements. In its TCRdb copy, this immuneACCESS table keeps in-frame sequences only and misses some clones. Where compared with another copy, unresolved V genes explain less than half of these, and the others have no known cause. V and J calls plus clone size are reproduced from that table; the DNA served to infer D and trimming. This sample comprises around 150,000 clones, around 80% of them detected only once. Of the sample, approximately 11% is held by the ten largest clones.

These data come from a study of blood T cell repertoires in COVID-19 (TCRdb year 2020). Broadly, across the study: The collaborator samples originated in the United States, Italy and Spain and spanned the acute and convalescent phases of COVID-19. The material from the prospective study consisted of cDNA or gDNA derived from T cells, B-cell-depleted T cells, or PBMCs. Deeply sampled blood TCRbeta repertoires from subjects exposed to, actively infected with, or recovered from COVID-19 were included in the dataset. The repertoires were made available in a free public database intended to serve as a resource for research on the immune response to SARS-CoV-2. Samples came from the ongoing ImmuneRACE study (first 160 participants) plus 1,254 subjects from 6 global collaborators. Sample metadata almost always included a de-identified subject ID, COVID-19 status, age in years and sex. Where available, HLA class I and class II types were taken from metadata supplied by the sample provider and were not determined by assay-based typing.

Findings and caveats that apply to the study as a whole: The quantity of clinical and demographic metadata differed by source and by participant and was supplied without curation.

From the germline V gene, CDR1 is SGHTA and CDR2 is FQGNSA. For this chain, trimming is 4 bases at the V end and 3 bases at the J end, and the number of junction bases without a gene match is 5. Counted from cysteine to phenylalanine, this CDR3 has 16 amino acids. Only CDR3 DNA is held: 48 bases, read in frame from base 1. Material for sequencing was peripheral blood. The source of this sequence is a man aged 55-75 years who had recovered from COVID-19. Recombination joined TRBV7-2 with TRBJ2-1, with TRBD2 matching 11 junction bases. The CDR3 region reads CASSSQTSGVYNEQFF. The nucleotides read TGTGCCAGCAGCTCCCAGACTAGCGGGGTCTACAATGAGCAGTTCTTC.